This T cell receptor beta chain was documented in a study of CD8 T cells in Susac syndrome. Reverse transcription used about 0.45 to 1 ug RNA and random hexamers. Multiplex immunoSEQ PCR targeted 54 Vbeta and 13 Jbeta TCR beta segments. Via MiXCR, TCRdb re-called the immunoSEQ multiplex PCR reads, giving one row per CDR3 protein. The sample shows more than 250,000 distinct CDR3 sequences, roughly nine tenths of them seen only once. Trimming removed 8 bases at V and 2 bases at J, with 16 bases between. Germline V gene lookup returns CDR1 MNHEY and CDR2 SVGEGT. This CDR3 region has 15 residues. This chain links TRBV6-2 or TRBV6-3 with TRBJ1-3; D is possibly TRBD1 (5 bases). Sequenced material: CD4+ T cells from PBMCs. The receptor was derived from a human donor with multiple sclerosis. CDR3 sequence reads: CASCPLGTTGNTIYF. The DNA for the CDR3 is TGTGCCAGCTGCCCACTTGGGACTACTGGAAACACCATATATTTT.